This T cell receptor beta chain was obtained from a study of glioma-infiltrating T cells after dendritic cell vaccination. V was pared by 6 bases and J by 6 bases, with 14 bases between. The CDR3 covers 13 residues. Looked up from germline, CDR1 is SGHTA and CDR2 is FQGNSA. Time point specified: after dendritic cell vaccination, including at tumor progression/relapse. Up to about 2 ug genomic DNA was used for TCRB CDR3 amplification. Only in-frame clones appear in the TCRdb table, and some are missing; sequencing was by immunoSEQ multiplex PCR. Of fewer than 90,000 clones in the sample, less than 90% were seen once.

V usage is TRBV7-2 and J usage is TRBJ1-1, with D possibly TRBD1 on 5 matching bases. The source is a human donor with glioblastoma. The sample consisted of blood, taken after dendritic cell vaccination. Here the CDR3 reads CASSWGGSAEAFF. The DNA of the CDR3 is TGTGCCAGCAGTTGGGGGGGTAGTGCTGAAGCTTTCTTT.